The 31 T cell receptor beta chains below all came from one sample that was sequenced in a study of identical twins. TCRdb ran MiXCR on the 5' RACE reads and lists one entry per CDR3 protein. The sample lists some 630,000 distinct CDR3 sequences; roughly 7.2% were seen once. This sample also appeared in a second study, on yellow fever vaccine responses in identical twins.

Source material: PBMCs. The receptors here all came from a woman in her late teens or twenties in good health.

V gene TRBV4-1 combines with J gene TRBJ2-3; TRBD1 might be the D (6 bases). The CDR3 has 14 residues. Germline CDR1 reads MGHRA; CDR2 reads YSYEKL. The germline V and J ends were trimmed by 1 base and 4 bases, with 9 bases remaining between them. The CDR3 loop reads CASSQVRQADTQYF. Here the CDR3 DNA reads TGCGCCAGCAGCCAAGTTAGACAGGCAGATACGCAGTATTTT.

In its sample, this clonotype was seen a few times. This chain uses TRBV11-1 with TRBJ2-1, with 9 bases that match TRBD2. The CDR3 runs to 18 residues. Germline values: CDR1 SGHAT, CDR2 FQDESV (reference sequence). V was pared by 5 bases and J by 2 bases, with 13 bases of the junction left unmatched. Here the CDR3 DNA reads TGTGCCAGCAGCCCTACCGGGACTAGCCTCCCCACCTACAATGAGCAGTTCTTC. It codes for CASSPTGTSLPTYNEQFF.

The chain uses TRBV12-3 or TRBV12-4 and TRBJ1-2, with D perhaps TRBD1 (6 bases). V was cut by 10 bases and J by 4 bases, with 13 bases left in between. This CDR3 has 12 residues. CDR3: CANGTRSYGYTF. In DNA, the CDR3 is TGTGCCAACGGGACACGCTCCTATGGCTACACCTTC.

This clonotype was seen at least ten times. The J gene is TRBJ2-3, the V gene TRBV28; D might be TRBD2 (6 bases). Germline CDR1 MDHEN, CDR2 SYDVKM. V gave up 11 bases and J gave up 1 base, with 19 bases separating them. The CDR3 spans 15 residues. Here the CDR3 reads CAHNPGGPGTDTQYF. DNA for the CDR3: TGTGCCCACAACCCCGGAGGGCCCGGCACAGATACGCAGTATTTT.

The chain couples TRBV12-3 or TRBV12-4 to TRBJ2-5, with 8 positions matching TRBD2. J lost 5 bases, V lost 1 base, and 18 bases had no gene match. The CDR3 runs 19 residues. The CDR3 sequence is CASSLEGGGTGGPRETQYF. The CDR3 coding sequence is TGTGCCAGCAGTTTAGAGGGAGGCGGAACGGGGGGGCCAAGGGAGACCCAGTACTTC.

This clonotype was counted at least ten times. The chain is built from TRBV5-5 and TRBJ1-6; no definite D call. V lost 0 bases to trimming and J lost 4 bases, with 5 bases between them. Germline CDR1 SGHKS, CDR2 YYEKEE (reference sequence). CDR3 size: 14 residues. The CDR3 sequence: CASSLDGYNSPLHF. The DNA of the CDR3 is TGTGCCAGCAGCTTGGATGGGTATAATTCACCCCTCCACTTT.

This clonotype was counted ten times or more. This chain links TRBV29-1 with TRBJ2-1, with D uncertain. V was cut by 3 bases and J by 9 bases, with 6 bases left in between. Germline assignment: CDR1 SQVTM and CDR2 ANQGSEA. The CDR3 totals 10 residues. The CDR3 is CSVDDPEQFF. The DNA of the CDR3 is TGCAGCGTTGATGATCCTGAGCAGTTCTTC.

For the CDR3, the DNA is TGCAGCGTAAGGACCACCTCCTCCTACAATGAGCAGTTCTTC. Protein: CSVRTTSSYNEQFF. This chain links TRBV29-1 with TRBJ2-1; D is unresolved. CDR1 is SQVTM, CDR2 ANQGSEA, per germline. CDR3 length equals 14 residues. The germline V and J ends were trimmed by 6 bases and 0 bases, with 12 bases remaining between them.

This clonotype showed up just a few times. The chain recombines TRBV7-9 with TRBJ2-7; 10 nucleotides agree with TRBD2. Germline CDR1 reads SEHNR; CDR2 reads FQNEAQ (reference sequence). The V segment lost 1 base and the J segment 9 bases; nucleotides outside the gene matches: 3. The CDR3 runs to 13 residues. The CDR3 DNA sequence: TGTGCCAGCAGCTTAGATTCTAGCGGGAGGCAGTACTTC. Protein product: CASSLDSSGRQYF.

The CDR3 DNA follows: TGTGCCAGCAGTTACTCAGCCTTACCAGGCAATGAGCAGTTCTTC. As protein: CASSYSALPGNEQFF. The gene calls are TRBV6-5 and TRBJ2-1, with D unclear. The germline V gene has CDR1 MNHEY and CDR2 SVGAGI. CDR3 length equals 15 residues. V was pared by 0 bases and J by 6 bases, with 12 bases between.

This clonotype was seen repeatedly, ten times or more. In DNA, the CDR3 is TGCGCCAGCAGCCGTTCAAGCGGTCCCAAAAACATTCAGTACTTC. It translates to CASSRSSGPKNIQYF. This rearrangement joins TRBV5-1 to TRBJ2-4; weak D call: TRBD2 (5 bases). Germline V CDR1 and CDR2: SGHRS, YFSETQ. The CDR3 has 15 residues. Trimming left V 4 bases short and J 2 bases short, with 13 bases between.

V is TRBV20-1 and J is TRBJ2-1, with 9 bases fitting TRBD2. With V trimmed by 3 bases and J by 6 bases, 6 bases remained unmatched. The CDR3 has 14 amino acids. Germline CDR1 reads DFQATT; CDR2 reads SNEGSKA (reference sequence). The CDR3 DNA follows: TGCAGTGCTAGTCCGGCTAGCGGGGCCAATGAGCAGTTCTTC. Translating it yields CSASPASGANEQFF.

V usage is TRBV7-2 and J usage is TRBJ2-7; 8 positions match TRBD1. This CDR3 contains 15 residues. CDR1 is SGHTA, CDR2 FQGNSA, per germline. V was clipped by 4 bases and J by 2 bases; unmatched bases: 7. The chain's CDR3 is CASSSRRTGTYEQYF. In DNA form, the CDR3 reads TGTGCCAGCAGCTCCCGTCGGACAGGGACCTACGAGCAGTACTTC.

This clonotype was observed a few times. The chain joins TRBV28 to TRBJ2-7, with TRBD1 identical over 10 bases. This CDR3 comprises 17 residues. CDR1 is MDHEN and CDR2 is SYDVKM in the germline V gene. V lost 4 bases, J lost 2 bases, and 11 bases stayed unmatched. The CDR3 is CASSSQVWGTGAYEQYV. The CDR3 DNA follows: TGTGCCAGCAGTTCCCAAGTTTGGGGGACAGGGGCCTACGAGCAGTACGTC.

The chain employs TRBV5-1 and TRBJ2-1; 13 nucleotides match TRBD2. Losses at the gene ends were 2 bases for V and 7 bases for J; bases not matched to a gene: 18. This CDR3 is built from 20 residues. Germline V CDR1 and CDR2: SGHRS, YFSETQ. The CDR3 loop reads CASSFGIRLAGGAGSNEQFF. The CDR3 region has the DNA TGCGCCAGCAGCTTCGGCATTCGACTAGCGGGGGGCGCAGGGTCGAATGAGCAGTTCTTC.

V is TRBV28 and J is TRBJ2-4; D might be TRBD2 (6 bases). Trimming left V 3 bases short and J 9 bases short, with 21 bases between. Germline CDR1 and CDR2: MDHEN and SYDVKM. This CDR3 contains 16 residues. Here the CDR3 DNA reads TGTGCCAGCAGTTTGTCTATGGGAAAGGGAGGTGTCATTCAGTACTTC. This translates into CASSLSMGKGGVIQYF.

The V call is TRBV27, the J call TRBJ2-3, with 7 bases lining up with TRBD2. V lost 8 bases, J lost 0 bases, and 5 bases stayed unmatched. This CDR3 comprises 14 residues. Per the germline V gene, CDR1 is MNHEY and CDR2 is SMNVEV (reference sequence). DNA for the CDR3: TGTGCCAGCTCCTGGACTAGGAGCACAGATACGCAGTATTTT. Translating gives CASSWTRSTDTQYF.

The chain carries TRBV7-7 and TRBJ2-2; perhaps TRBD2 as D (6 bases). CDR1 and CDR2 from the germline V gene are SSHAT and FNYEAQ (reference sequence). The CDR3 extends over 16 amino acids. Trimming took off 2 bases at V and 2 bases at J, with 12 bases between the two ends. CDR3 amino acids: CASSLQVGTNTGELFF. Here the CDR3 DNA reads TGTGCCAGCAGCTTACAGGTCGGGACTAACACCGGGGAGCTGTTTTTT.

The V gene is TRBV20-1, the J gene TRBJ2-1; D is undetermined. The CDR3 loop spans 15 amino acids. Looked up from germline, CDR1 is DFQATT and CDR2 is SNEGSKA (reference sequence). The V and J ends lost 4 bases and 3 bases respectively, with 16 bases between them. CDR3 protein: CSATQPHEDYNEQFF. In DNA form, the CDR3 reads TGCAGTGCTACCCAACCCCACGAGGACTACAATGAGCAGTTCTTC.

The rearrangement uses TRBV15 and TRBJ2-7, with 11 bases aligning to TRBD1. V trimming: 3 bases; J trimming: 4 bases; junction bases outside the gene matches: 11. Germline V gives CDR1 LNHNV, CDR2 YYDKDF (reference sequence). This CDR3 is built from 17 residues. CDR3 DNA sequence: TGTGCCACCAGCAGGGCACCCGGACAGGGGGCAAGGTACGAGCAGTACTTC. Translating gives CATSRAPGQGARYEQYF.

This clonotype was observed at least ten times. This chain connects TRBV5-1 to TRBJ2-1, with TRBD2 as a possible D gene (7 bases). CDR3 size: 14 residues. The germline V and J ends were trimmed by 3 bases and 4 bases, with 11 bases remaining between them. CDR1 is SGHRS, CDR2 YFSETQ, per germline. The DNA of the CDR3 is TGCGCCAGCAGCTGGGGGGGACAATACAATGAGCAGTTCTTC. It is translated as CASSWGGQYNEQFF.

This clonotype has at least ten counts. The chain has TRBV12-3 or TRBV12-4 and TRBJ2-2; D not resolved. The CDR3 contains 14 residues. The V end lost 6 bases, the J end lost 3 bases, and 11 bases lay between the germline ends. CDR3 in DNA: TGTGCCAGCAGCCGGAAACCAGACACCGGGGAGCTGTTTTTT. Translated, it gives CASSRKPDTGELFF.

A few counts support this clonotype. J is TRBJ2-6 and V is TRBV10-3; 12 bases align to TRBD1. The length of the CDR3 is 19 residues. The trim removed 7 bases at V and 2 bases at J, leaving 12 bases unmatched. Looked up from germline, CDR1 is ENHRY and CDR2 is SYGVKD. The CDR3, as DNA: TGTGCCATCAAAGCACCCCCGGGACAGGGGGCTCCTGGGGCCAACGTCCTGACTTTC. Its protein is CAIKAPPGQGAPGANVLTF.

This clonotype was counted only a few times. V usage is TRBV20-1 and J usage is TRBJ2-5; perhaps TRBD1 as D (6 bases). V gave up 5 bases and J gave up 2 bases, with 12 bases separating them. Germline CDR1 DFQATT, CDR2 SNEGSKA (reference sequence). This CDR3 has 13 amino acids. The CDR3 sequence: CSAARDTQETQYF. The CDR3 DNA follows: TGCAGTGCTGCTCGGGACACTCAAGAGACCCAGTACTTC.

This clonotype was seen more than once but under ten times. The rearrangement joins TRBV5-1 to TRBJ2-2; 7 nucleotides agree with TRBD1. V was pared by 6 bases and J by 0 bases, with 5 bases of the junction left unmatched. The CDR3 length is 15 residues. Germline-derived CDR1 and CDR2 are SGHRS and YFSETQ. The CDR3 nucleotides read TGCGCCAGCAAGTTTGGGACAGCGAACACCGGGGAGCTGTTTTTT. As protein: CASKFGTANTGELFF.

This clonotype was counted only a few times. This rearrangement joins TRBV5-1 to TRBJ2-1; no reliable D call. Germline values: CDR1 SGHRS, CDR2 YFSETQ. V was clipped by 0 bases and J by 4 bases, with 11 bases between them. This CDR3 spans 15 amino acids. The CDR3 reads CASSLEEPMYNEQFF. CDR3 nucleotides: TGCGCCAGCAGCTTGGAGGAACCAATGTACAATGAGCAGTTCTTC.

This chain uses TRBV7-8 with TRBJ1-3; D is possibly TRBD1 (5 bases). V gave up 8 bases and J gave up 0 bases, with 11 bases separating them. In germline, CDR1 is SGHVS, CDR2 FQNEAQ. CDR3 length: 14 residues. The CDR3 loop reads CASRRGDSGNTIYF. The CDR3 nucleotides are TGTGCCAGCCGCCGGGGGGACTCTGGAAACACCATATATTTT.

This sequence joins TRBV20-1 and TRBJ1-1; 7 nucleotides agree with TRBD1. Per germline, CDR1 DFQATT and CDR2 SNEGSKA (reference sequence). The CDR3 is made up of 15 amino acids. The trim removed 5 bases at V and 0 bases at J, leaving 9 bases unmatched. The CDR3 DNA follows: TGCAGTGCTGCCCGGGACAGCACCATGAACACTGAAGCTTTCTTT. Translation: CSAARDSTMNTEAFF.

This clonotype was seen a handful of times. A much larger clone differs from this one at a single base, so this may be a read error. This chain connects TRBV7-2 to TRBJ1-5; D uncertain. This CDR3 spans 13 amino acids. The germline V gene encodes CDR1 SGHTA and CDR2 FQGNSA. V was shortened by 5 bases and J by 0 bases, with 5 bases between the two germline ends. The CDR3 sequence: CASSPFSNQPQHF. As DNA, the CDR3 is TGTGCCAGCAGCCCATTTAGCAATCAGCCCCAGCATTTT.

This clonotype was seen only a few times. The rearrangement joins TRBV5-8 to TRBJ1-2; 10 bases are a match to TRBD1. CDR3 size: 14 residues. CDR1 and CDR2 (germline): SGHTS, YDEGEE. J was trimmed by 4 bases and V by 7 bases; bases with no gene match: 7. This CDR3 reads CASGVGQGVYGYTF. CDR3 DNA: TGTGCCAGCGGAGTCGGACAGGGGGTCTATGGCTACACCTTC.

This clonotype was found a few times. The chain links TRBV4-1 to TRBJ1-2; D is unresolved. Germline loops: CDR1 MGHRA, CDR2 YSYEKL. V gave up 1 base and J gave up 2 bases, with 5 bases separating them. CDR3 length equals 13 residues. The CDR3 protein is CASSQVQNYGYTF. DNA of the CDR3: TGCGCCAGCAGCCAAGTCCAGAACTATGGCTACACCTTC.